This T cell receptor beta chain was identified during a study of blood T cells in healthy people across ages. A second PCR, run for about 6 to 11 cycles, used a sample-barcoded 5' primer plus a J-beta primer mix. TCRdb re-analysed the 5' RACE reads in MiXCR, keeping a single row per CDR3 protein. The sample has about 1,800,000 distinct CDR3 sequences; approximately 30% are singletons. There are a few counts of this clonotype. The CDR3 spans 15 residues. Germline V lookup: CDR1 KGHSH, CDR2 LQKENI. V was clipped by 5 bases and J by 2 bases; unmatched bases: 1. V usage is TRBV18 and J usage is TRBJ2-3; 13 bases align to TRBD2. The clonotype originates from a woman aged 30 to 39 in good health. Material: blood. DNA for the CDR3: TGTGCCAGCTCAGGACTAGCGGGAGACACAGATACGCAGTATTTT. Amino acid sequence: CASSGLAGDTDTQYF. The full variable domain, its missing parts supplied by reference TRBV18 and TRBJ2-3, is NAGVMQNPRHLVRRRGQEARLRCSPMKGHSHVYWYRQLPEEGLKFMVYLQKENIIDESGMPKERFSAEFPKEGPSILRIQQVVRGDSAAYFCASSGLAGDTDTQYFGPGTRLTVL.